A single sample gave rise to the 22 T cell receptor beta chains below, sequenced in a study of blood T cell repertoires in COVID-19. Measured with immunoSEQ multiplex PCR; TCRdb has only the in-frame clones, and not every one. The data hold about 170,000 clones, with roughly 78% observed a single time. The specimen was PBMCs or T cells enriched from blood (not recorded which). Source of these receptors: a woman in her 70s in a cohort exposed to, infected with or recovered from COVID-19 (not recorded which).

V and J are TRBV6-5 and TRBJ1-6; the D is unclear. The CDR3 has 14 amino acids. V was pared by 5 bases and J by 7 bases, with 12 bases between. Germline V gives CDR1 MNHEY, CDR2 SVGAGI. The CDR3 region is CASSPGNPNSPLHF. As DNA, the CDR3 is TGTGCCAGCAGTCCCGGTAATCCGAATTCACCCCTCCACTTT.

The chain links TRBV15 to TRBJ1-4; D uncertain. Germline loops: CDR1 LNHNV, CDR2 YYDKDF (reference sequence). Trimming pared 0 bases from V and 4 bases from J, leaving 9 bases between. This CDR3 region has 15 residues. CDR3 DNA: TGTGCCACCAGCAGAGATCCAAGCTATAATGAAAAACTGTTTTTT. This sequence encodes CATSRDPSYNEKLFF.

This chain joins TRBV3-1 (or the pseudogene TRBV3-2) and TRBJ2-5; the match to TRBD2 covers 9 bases. This CDR3 has 15 residues. Germline CDR1 and CDR2: LGHDT and YNNKEL (reference sequence). After removal of 2 bases from V and 7 bases from J, the junction contained 8 bases not matched to a gene. The CDR3 reads CASSQSSGRGATQYF. As DNA, the CDR3 is TGTGCCAGCAGCCAAAGTAGCGGGAGAGGGGCGACCCAGTACTTC.

For the CDR3, the DNA is TGCGCCAGCAGCGACCCGGGACAGGCCATGAATGCTTTCTTT. Protein sequence: CASSDPGQAMNAFF. V usage is TRBV5-1 and J usage is TRBJ1-1; 8 positions agree with TRBD1. This CDR3 is 14 amino acids long. Germline loops: CDR1 SGHRS, CDR2 YFSETQ. Trimming removed 4 bases from V and 11 bases from J; junction bases left unmatched: 13. Filled out from reference TRBV5-1 and TRBJ1-1, the complete variable domain reads KAGVTQTPRYLIKTRGQQVTLSCSPISGHRSVSWYQQTPGQGLQFLFEYFSETQRNKGNFPGRFSGRQFSNSRSEMNVSTLELGDSALYLCASSDPGQAMNAFFGQGTRLTVV.

The chain links TRBV10-1 to TRBJ2-1; D possibly corresponds to TRBD1 (5 bases). Germline V gene sequence: CDR1 WNHNN, CDR2 SYGVQD (reference sequence). The CDR3 has 15 amino acids. V dropped 3 bases and J dropped 8 bases, with 17 bases sitting between them. This chain's CDR3 is CASSDQGSENDEQFF. CDR3 DNA sequence: TGCGCCAGCAGTGATCAGGGATCGGAGAACGATGAGCAGTTCTTC.

The chain uses TRBV19 and TRBJ1-2; 8 bases agree with TRBD1. This CDR3 is 14 amino acids long. Losses at the gene ends were 5 bases for V and 4 bases for J; bases not matched to a gene: 6. Germline V gene data show CDR1 as LNHDA and CDR2 as SQIVND (reference sequence). CDR3 nucleotides: TGTGCCAGTAGTCCAGGACAGGGACCCTATGGCTACACCTTC. Its protein product is CASSPGQGPYGYTF. The full variable domain, rest sourced from reference TRBV19 and TRBJ1-2, is DGGITQSPKYLFRKEGQNVTLSCEQNLNHDAMYWYRQDPGQGLRLIYYSQIVNDFQKGDIAEGYSVSREKKESFPLTVTSAQKNPTAFYLCASSPGQGPYGYTFGSGTRLTVV.

The chain joins TRBV18 to TRBJ2-7, with 8 bases aligning to TRBD2. The germline V gene has CDR1 KGHSH and CDR2 LQKENI. Trimming at V came to 5 bases and at J to 2 bases, leaving 8 bases not matched to a gene. This CDR3 region has 15 residues. The CDR3 loop is CASSYTSGGPYEQYF. CDR3 DNA: TGTGCCAGCTCATACACTAGCGGAGGCCCCTACGAGCAGTACTTC. Using reference TRBV18 and TRBJ2-7 for the parts outside the CDR3, the full variable domain is NAGVMQNPRHLVRRRGQEARLRCSPMKGHSHVYWYRQLPEEGLKFMVYLQKENIIDESGMPKERFSAEFPKEGPSILRIQQVVRGDSAAYFCASSYTSGGPYEQYFGPGTRLTVT.

This chain connects TRBV7-9 to TRBJ2-5; weak D call: TRBD2 (6 bases). V was trimmed by 5 bases and J by 1 base, leaving 8 bases between them. The CDR3 contains 13 residues. CDR1 is SEHNR, CDR2 FQNEAQ, per germline (reference sequence). The CDR3 region has the DNA TGTGCCAGCAGCGTGGGGGGCCAAGAGACCCAGTACTTC. Translating gives CASSVGGQETQYF.

The chain couples TRBV19 to TRBJ2-5, with 8 bases identical to TRBD1. Germline loops: CDR1 LNHDA, CDR2 SQIVND (reference sequence). Unmatched junction bases numbered 9, after V lost 4 bases and J lost 5 bases. There are 15 residues in the CDR3. The CDR3 loop is CASSKEGRGLETQYF. CDR3 nucleotide sequence: TGTGCCAGTAGTAAGGAGGGCAGGGGGCTGGAGACCCAGTACTTC.

This clone was seen a few times. J is TRBJ2-7 and V is TRBV10-1; TRBD2 is a possible D gene (7 bases). The V end lost 9 bases, the J end lost 0 bases, and 27 bases lay between the germline ends. Looked up from germline, CDR1 is WNHNN and CDR2 is SYGVQD (reference sequence). This CDR3 is 18 amino acids long. This chain's CDR3 is CASKTGGRVGTISYEQYF. DNA of the CDR3: TGCGCCAGTAAAACCGGGGGGCGTGTGGGGACCATCTCCTACGAGCAGTACTTC.

CDR3 sequence (DNA): TGTGCCAGCAGCCCCGCGGAGGTGGACCTCTCCTACAATGAGCAGTTCTTC. Amino acid sequence: CASSPAEVDLSYNEQFF. The gene calls are TRBV9 and TRBJ2-1; D possibly corresponds to TRBD2 (5 bases). The CDR3 is 17 residues long. Trimming pared 4 bases from V and 0 bases from J, leaving 17 bases between. Germline V gives CDR1 SGDLS, CDR2 YYNGEE.

J is TRBJ1-5 and V is TRBV19; D ambiguous. Trimming pared 6 bases from V and 4 bases from J, leaving 16 bases between. The CDR3 contains 15 residues. Germline V gene sequence: CDR1 LNHDA, CDR2 SQIVND (reference sequence). The CDR3: CASRGKEAGNQPQHF. The CDR3 DNA reads as TGTGCCAGTAGGGGGAAGGAGGCAGGTAATCAGCCCCAGCATTTT.

The chain recombines TRBV5-4 with TRBJ2-5; perhaps TRBD2 as D (5 bases). Germline V CDR1 and CDR2: SGHNT, YYREEE (reference sequence). The V gene lost 4 bases and the J gene lost 3 bases, with 16 bases spanning the gap. There are 15 residues in the CDR3. CDR3 DNA sequence: TGTGCCAGCAGCAATTCCCCGGGGTCAGAAGAGACCCAGTACTTC. This gives the protein CASSNSPGSEETQYF. The variable domain in full, with the rest retrieved from reference TRBV5-4 and TRBJ2-5, is ETGVTQSPTHLIKTRGQQVTLRCSSQSGHNTVSWYQQALGQGPQFIFQYYREEENGRGNFPPRFSGLQFPNYSSELNVNALELDDSALYLCASSNSPGSEETQYFGPGTRLLVL.

The gene calls are TRBV19 and TRBJ2-5, with 7 bases fitting TRBD1. This CDR3 region has 12 residues. CDR1 is LNHDA, CDR2 SQIVND, per germline (reference sequence). With 7 bases clipped from V and 4 bases from J, the junction kept 3 bases outside the gene matches. CDR3 amino acids: CASTAGGETQYF. CDR3 nucleotide sequence: TGTGCCAGTACGGCAGGGGGAGAGACCCAGTACTTC.

The V and J genes are TRBV28 and TRBJ2-5; 8 bases map to TRBD2. Unmatched junction bases numbered 16, after V lost 8 bases and J lost 5 bases. Germline V gene data show CDR1 as MDHEN and CDR2 as SYDVKM. The CDR3 length is 16 residues. The CDR3 sequence is CASGGGGSGKVETQYF. DNA of the CDR3: TGTGCCAGCGGGGGCGGGGGTAGCGGGAAGGTCGAGACCCAGTACTTC.

The V and J genes are TRBV5-5 and TRBJ1-6; possibly TRBD1 for D (6 bases). Trimming removed 3 bases from V and 8 bases from J, with 15 bases in between. The CDR3 spans 15 residues. Germline CDR1 and CDR2: SGHKS and YYEKEE (reference sequence). The CDR3 nucleotides are TGTGCCAGCAGCTGGAGGACAGCGGATTATTCACCCCTCCACTTT. Translated, it gives CASSWRTADYSPLHF.

This clone was picked up one time. J is TRBJ2-2 and V is TRBV11-3; D is unclear. In germline, CDR1 is SGHNT, CDR2 YENEEA. CDR3 length: 13 amino acids. Trimming shortened V by 5 bases and J by 8 bases, and 12 bases separated the two germline ends. CDR3 sequence (DNA): TGTGCCAGCAGCCTGAAGCCCTTTGGGGAGCTGTTTTTT. It yields the protein CASSLKPFGELFF. The full variable domain, rest sourced from reference TRBV11-3 and TRBJ2-2, is EAGVVQSPRYKIIEKKQPVAFWCNPISGHNTLYWYLQNLGQGPELLIRYENEEAVDDSQLPKDRFSAERLKGVDSTLKIQPAELGDSAVYLCASSLKPFGELFFGEGSRLTVL.

The genes are TRBV9 and TRBJ2-1; D is ambiguous. The CDR3 runs to 13 residues. Trimming stripped 3 bases from V and 8 bases from J, with 12 bases between. Germline V gene lookup returns CDR1 SGDLS and CDR2 YYNGEE. The CDR3 protein is CASSALVADEQFF. The CDR3 DNA reads as TGTGCCAGCAGCGCCTTAGTAGCCGATGAGCAGTTCTTC.

This clone was seen just once. The V gene is TRBV5-5, the J gene TRBJ2-7, with D unresolved. The CDR3 has 15 residues. V was clipped by 1 base and J by 3 bases, with 14 bases between them. Per the germline V gene, CDR1 is SGHKS and CDR2 is YYEKEE (reference sequence). CDR3 coding DNA: TGTGCCAGCAGCTTGCAACCCAGAGAGGTCTACGAGCAGTACTTC. Protein: CASSLQPREVYEQYF. Full variable domain (rest looked up from reference TRBV5-5 and TRBJ2-7): DAGVTQSPTHLIKTRGQQVTLRCSPISGHKSVSWYQQVLGQGPQFIFQYYEKEERGRGNFPDRFSARQFPNYSSELNVNALLLGDSALYLCASSLQPREVYEQYFGPGTRLTVT.

The chain has TRBV28 and TRBJ2-5; 10 nucleotides align to TRBD2. The CDR3 consists of 16 residues. V was clipped by 4 bases and J by 5 bases; unmatched bases: 10. The germline V gene encodes CDR1 MDHEN and CDR2 SYDVKM. The CDR3 coding sequence is TGTGCCAGCAGTTATGCGGGGGCTAGCGGGAGTGAGACCCAGTACTTC. As protein: CASSYAGASGSETQYF.

The gene calls are TRBV3-1 (or the pseudogene TRBV3-2) and TRBJ2-7; 15 nucleotides align to TRBD2. This CDR3 comprises 18 residues. V shed 6 bases and J 0 bases; nucleotides not matched to a gene: 9. Germline lookup yields CDR1 LGHDT and CDR2 YNNKEL (reference sequence). The DNA of the CDR3 is TGTGCCAGCAGTCAGGGACTAGCGGGAGGATCGAGCTCCTACGAGCAGTACTTC. Amino acids: CASSQGLAGGSSSYEQYF.

V gene TRBV28 combines with J gene TRBJ1-2; D is unresolved. V was trimmed by 4 bases and J by 5 bases, leaving 17 bases between them. Germline assignment: CDR1 MDHEN and CDR2 SYDVKM. The CDR3 is made up of 15 amino acids. In DNA, the CDR3 is TGTGCCAGCAGTTCCGGCTTGGACTACGCTTATGGCTACACCTTC. It yields the protein CASSSGLDYAYGYTF.